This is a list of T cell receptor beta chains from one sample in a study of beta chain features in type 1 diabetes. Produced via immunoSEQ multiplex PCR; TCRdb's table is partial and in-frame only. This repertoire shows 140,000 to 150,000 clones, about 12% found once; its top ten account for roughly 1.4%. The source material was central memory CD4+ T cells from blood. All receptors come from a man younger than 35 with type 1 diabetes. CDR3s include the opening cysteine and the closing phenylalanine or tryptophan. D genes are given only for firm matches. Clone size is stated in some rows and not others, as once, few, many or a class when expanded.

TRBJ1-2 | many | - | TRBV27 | TGTGCCAGCAGTTTCAGCGGGGCCGGGTCACGGCCGATCGGGGGCTACACCTTC | CASSFSGAGSRPIGGYTF
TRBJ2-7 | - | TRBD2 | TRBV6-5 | TGTGTTTGTAGCGGGTACGACGAGCAGTACTTC | CVCSGYDEQYF
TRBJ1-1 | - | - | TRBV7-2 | TGTGCCAGCAGCCAGCGACCCAACACTGAAGCTTTCTTT | CASSQRPNTEAFF
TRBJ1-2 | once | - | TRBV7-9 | TGTGCCAGCAGCCTCCCGGGACAAGACTATGGCTACACCTTC | CASSLPGQDYGYTF
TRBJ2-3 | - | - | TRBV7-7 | TGTGCTAGCAGCCCTGGGGAGGCGAGCACAGATACGCAGTATTTT | CASSPGEASTDTQYF
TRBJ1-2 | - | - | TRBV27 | TGTGCCAGCAGTTCCCCGGCGGATAACTATGGCTACACCTTC | CASSSPADNYGYTF
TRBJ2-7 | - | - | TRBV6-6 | TGTGCCAGCAGTTCAAGGGCAGGAGAAGGCTACGAGCAGTACTTC | CASSSRAGEGYEQYF
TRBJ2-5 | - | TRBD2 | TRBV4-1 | TGCGCCAGCAGCAAAGGTAGCGGGGGCCCCTCCCAAGAGACCCAGTACTTC | CASSKGSGGPSQETQYF
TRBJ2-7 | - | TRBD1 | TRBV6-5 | TGTGCCAGCAGCCCGGGACAGGGTTATAACGAGCAGTACTTC | CASSPGQGYNEQYF
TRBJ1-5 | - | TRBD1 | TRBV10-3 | TGTGCCATCAGTTTACAGGGGGATCAGCCCCAGCATTTT | CAISLQGDQPQHF
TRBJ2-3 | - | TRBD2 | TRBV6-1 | TGTGCCAGCAGTGAAGCCTTAGCGGGTGGTGCAGATACGCAGTATTTT | CASSEALAGGADTQYF
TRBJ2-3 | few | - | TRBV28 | TGTGCCAGCAGTCGTCCTGGCGTTTCAGATACGCAGTATTTT | CASSRPGVSDTQYF
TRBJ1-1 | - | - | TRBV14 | TGTGCCAGCAGCCAAGCTGGGACCCGAGGGCAGAACACTGAAGCTTTCTTT | CASSQAGTRGQNTEAFF
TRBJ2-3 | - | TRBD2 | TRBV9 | TGTGCCAGCAGCGTAGCTCCAACTACGGGGGGGGGCACAGATACGCAGTATTTT | CASSVAPTTGGGTDTQYF
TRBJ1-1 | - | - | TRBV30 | TGTGCCTGGAGCGGGTCCTCCCCGACCCGAAACTCGAACACTGAAGCTTTCTTT | CAWSGSSPTRNSNTEAFF
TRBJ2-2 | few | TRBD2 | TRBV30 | TGTGCCTGGAGTGTACATGGGGGGGCCGGGGAGCTGTTTTTT | CAWSVHGGAGELFF
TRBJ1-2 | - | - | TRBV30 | TGTGCCTGGACCCACGGTGGGGAGAACTATGGCTACACCTTC | CAWTHGGENYGYTF
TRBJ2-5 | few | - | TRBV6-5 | TGTGCCAGCAGATCCTTAAGGGGGACCTCAGAGACCCAGTACTTC | CASRSLRGTSETQYF
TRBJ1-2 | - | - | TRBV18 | TGTGCCAGCTCAGATGGCAGCGACTATGGCTACACCTTC | CASSDGSDYGYTF
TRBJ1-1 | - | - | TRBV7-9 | TGTGCCAGCAGCCCAAGAGGGGGTGCGAACACTGAAGCTTTCTTT | CASSPRGGANTEAFF
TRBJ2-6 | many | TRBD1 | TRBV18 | TGTGCCAGCTCACGGGACAGGGCAGGGGCCAACGTCCTGACTTTC | CASSRDRAGANVLTF
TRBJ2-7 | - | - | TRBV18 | TGTGCCAGCTCACCCGTGGGACATAGCTCCTACGAGCAGTACTTC | CASSPVGHSSYEQYF
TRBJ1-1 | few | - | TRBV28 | TGTGCCAGCAGTACCAACATTGGAGCTTTCTTT | CASSTNIGAFF
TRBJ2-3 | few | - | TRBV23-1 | TGCGCCAGCAATTTGAGCTCCCAGAAACACAGAAGTCTCACAGATACGCAGTATTTT | CASNLSSQKHRSLTDTQYF
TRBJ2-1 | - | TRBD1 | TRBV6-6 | TGTGCCAGCAGTCAATCGGGACAGGGAGCTTACAATGAGCAGTTCTTC | CASSQSGQGAYNEQFF
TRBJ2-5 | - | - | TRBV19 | TGTGCCAGTAGCCGGACTCCCCAAGAGACCCAGTACTTC | CASSRTPQETQYF
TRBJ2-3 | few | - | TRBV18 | TGTGCCAGCTCACCCCTGGGGGGCAACACAGATACGCAGTATTTT | CASSPLGGNTDTQYF
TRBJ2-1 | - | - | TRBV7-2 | TGTGCCAGCAGCCAATGGGGTCAGGGGCTCAGCGACGGTGAGCAGTTCTTC | CASSQWGQGLSDGEQFF
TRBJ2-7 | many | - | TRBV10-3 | TGTGCCATCATGGAGGCCTACGAGCAGTACTTC | CAIMEAYEQYF
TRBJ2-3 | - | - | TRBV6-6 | TGTGCCAGCAGTTACGGGGGTGGCGGCGATACGCAGTATTTT | CASSYGGGGDTQYF
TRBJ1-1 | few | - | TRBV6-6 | TGTGCCAGCACCCCACACTACGGAGAGACTGAAGCTTTCTTT | CASTPHYGETEAFF
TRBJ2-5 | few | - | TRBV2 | TGTGCCAGCAAAACAGCCTCAGAGACCCAGTACTTC | CASKTASETQYF
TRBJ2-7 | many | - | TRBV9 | TGTGCCAGCAGCCGGGATTACGAGCAGTACTTC | CASSRDYEQYF
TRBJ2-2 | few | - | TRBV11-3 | TGTGCCAGCAGTAAAGTGGGCGATTCCTCGAACACCGGGGAGCTGTTTTTT | CASSKVGDSSNTGELFF
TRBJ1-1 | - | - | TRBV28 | TGTGCCAGCAGTTTCCCCAACACTGAAGCTTTCTTT | CASSFPNTEAFF
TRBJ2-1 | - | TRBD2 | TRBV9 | TGTGCCAGCAGCGTAGGGCTAGCGGGGGCAAGCTCCTACAATGAGCAGTTCTTC | CASSVGLAGASSYNEQFF
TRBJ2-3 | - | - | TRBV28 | TGTGCCAGCAGTCCCAGCCGGACAGCGAAAGATACGCAGTATTTT | CASSPSRTAKDTQYF
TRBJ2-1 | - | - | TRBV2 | TGTGCCAGCAGTGATTTGAGGGGGGCGTACAATGAGCAGTTCTTC | CASSDLRGAYNEQFF
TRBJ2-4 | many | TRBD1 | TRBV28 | TGTGCCAGCACCTACAGGGGGCTGGGCAAAAACATTCAGTACTTC | CASTYRGLGKNIQYF
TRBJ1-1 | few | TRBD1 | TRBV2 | TGTGCCAGCATGTGGACAGGGGACACTGAAGCTTTCTTT | CASMWTGDTEAFF
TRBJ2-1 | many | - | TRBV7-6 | TGTGCCAGCAGTTCCACGGGTAATGAGCAGTTCTTC | CASSSTGNEQFF
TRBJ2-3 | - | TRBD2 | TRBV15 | TGTGCCACCAGCAGAGGGGATCGGGGGGGCCCTGGCACAGATACGCAGTATTTT | CATSRGDRGGPGTDTQYF
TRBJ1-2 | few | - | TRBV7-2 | TGTGCCAGCAGCGGACGACAGGCTGGCTACACCTTC | CASSGRQAGYTF
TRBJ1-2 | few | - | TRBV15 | TGTGCCACCAGCAGCGATATGGGCGTGGGGGACGGCTACACCTTC | CATSSDMGVGDGYTF
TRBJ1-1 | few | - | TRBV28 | TGTGCCAGCAGCGTTGCAGGGGCTGGGGGCACTGAAGCTTTCTTT | CASSVAGAGGTEAFF
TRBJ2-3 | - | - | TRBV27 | TGTGCCAGCAATAAACGGAAGCCAACAGATACGCAGTATTTT | CASNKRKPTDTQYF
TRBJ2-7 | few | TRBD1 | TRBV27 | TGTGCCAGCAGTTTAAGAAGGACAGGGGACTACGAGCAGTACTTC | CASSLRRTGDYEQYF
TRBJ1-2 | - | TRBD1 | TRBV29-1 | TGCAGCGCTCCGACAGGGGGCAAAGACTATGGCTACACCTTC | CSAPTGGKDYGYTF
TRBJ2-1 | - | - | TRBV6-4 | TGTGCCAGCAGTGTAGAGGGAGGTGAGCAGTTCTTC | CASSVEGGEQFF
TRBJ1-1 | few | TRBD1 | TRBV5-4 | TGTGCCAGCAGCTCCGCCAGGAGGGGGCCTGAAGCTTTCTTT | CASSSARRGPEAFF
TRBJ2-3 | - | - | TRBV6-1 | TGTGCCAGCAGCCCTGAGATGGGAGATACGCAGTATTTT | CASSPEMGDTQYF
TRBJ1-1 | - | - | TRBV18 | TGTGCCAGCTCGCTGAGGGGGTCGGACACTGAAGCTTTCTTT | CASSLRGSDTEAFF
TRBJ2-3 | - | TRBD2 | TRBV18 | TGTGCCAGCTCACCGACTAGCGGGGGTACAGATACGCAGTATTTT | CASSPTSGGTDTQYF
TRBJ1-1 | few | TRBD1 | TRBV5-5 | TGTGCCAGCAGCCCATACGACAGGGTGAACACTGAAGCTTTCTTT | CASSPYDRVNTEAFF
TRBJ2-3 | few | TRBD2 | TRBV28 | TGTGCCAGCAGTTCGGGGGGGCCCCGGAGAGATACGCAGTATTTT | CASSSGGPRRDTQYF
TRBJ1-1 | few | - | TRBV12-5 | TGTGCTAGAGGTGGGTGGGACACTGAAGCTTTCTTT | CARGGWDTEAFF
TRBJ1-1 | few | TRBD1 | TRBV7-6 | TGTGCCAGCAGCTCGGGACAGGACTCCACTGAAGCTTTCTTT | CASSSGQDSTEAFF
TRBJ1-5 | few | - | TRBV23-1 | TGCGCCAGCAGTCAATCGCATCGCAATCAGCCCCAGCATTTT | CASSQSHRNQPQHF
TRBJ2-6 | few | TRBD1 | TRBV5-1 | TGCGCCAGCAGCCAGGGACAGGGATCTGGGGCCAACGTCCTGACTTTC | CASSQGQGSGANVLTF